This TCR beta chain was recovered during a study of blood T cell repertoires in COVID-19. Study at large: Samples representing acute and convalescent COVID-19 were sourced from the United States, Italy and Spain.

In germline, CDR1 is MNHEY, CDR2 SVGEGT. Germline trimming cut 6 bases from V and 0 bases from J; bases unmatched to any gene: 10. There are 17 residues in the CDR3. Generated by immunoSEQ multiplex PCR, the TCRdb table keeps only in-frame clones and is missing some. The sample yields approximately 94,000 clones, 80% seen once. The J gene is TRBJ2-1, the V gene TRBV6-2 or TRBV6-3; TRBD2 aligns across 8 bases. Sequencing was carried out using peripheral blood. The receptor comes from a man between 65 and 85 years old with active or convalescent COVID-19. The CDR3 DNA is TGTGCCAGCAGCCACTTCTTAGCGGGGAACTCCTACAATGAGCAGTTCTTC. Amino acids: CASSHFLAGNSYNEQFF.